This is a list of T cell receptor beta chains from one sample in a study of T cells after yellow fever vaccination. From the 5' RACE reads, TCRdb called clonotypes with MiXCR, one entry per CDR3 protein. The table records roughly 99,000 distinct CDR3 sequences, roughly 5.8% of them present only once. Here the sequenced sample was CD8+ T cells sorted from PBMCs, taken 10 days after the yellow fever booster vaccination. All receptors come from a man aged 18 to 30 who received the YFV17D yellow fever vaccine. Each CDR3 is given with its conserved first and last residue. D genes are given only for firm matches. Expanded clones get a size class; other rows say once, few or many, or leave the size out.

V gene	clone size	J gene	D gene	CDR3 protein	CDR3 DNA
TRBV25-1	many	TRBJ2-3	TRBD1	CASSESGTGTDTQYF	TGTGCCAGCAGTGAATCCGGGACAGGGACAGATACGCAGTATTTT
TRBV20-1	few	TRBJ2-3	TRBD1	CSARGRDSRTDTQYF	TGCAGTGCTAGAGGCCGGGACAGCCGCACAGATACGCAGTATTTT
TRBV28	few	TRBJ2-2	TRBD1	CASSPTGDTGELFF	TGTGCCAGCAGTCCTACAGGGGACACCGGGGAGCTGTTTTTT
TRBV29-1	few	TRBJ2-3	TRBD2	CSVELGRGSTDTQYF	TGCAGCGTTGAACTCGGGCGGGGGAGCACAGATACGCAGTATTTT
TRBV27	few	TRBJ2-2	NA	CASSFGAAGELFF	TGTGCCAGCAGTTTCGGGGCCGCCGGGGAGCTGTTTTTT
TRBV5-5	many	TRBJ2-1	NA	CASSGGTAVDEQFF	TGTGCCAGCAGCGGGGGGACTGCCGTAGACGAGCAGTTCTTC
TRBV10-3	many	TRBJ2-2	NA	CATLGAGPGELFF	TGTGCCACCTTGGGGGCGGGTCCCGGGGAGCTGTTTTTT
TRBV3-1	NA	TRBJ1-2	TRBD1	CASSPGQGLNYGYTF	TGTGCCAGCAGCCCAGGACAGGGACTCAACTATGGCTACACCTTC
TRBV6-1	NA	TRBJ1-1	TRBD1	CASIGTARMNTEAFF	TGTGCCAGCATTGGGACAGCCAGAATGAACACTGAAGCTTTCTTT
TRBV11-2	NA	TRBJ1-1	NA	CASSQHIQGLTEAFF	TGTGCCAGCAGTCAACACATACAGGGCCTCACTGAAGCTTTCTTT
TRBV29-1	many	TRBJ1-1	NA	CSVRPMNTEAFF	TGCAGCGTTCGCCCTATGAACACTGAAGCTTTCTTT
TRBV12-3/TRBV12-4	few	TRBJ1-2	NA	CASRSSTFGYTF	TGTGCCAGCAGATCGAGTACTTTTGGCTACACCTTC
TRBV30	few	TRBJ2-2	TRBD1	CAWSEVTGDRELFF	TGTGCCTGGAGCGAAGTCACAGGGGACCGGGAGCTGTTTTTT
TRBV7-9	many	TRBJ2-3	TRBD1	CASSSGTGTDTQYF	TGTGCCAGCAGCTCCGGGACAGGCACAGATACGCAGTATTTT
TRBV5-1	few	TRBJ2-7	TRBD1	CASTETQGEFYEQYF	TGCGCCAGCACCGAAACTCAGGGGGAGTTCTACGAGCAGTACTTC
TRBV5-1	many	TRBJ2-1	NA	CASSYGTLDNEQFF	TGCGCCAGCAGCTACGGGACTCTTGACAATGAGCAGTTCTTC
TRBV7-9	few	TRBJ2-5	NA	CASSWGGGETQYF	TGTGCCAGCAGCTGGGGGGGCGGAGAGACCCAGTACTTC
TRBV21-1	few	TRBJ2-2	NA	CASTSPGQGAYTGELFF	TGTGCCAGCACCTCACCGGGACAGGGGGCCTACACCGGGGAGCTGTTTTTT
TRBV4-3	NA	TRBJ1-1	NA	CASSVWARGEAFF	TGCGCCAGCAGCGTATGGGCCAGGGGTGAAGCTTTCTTT
TRBV5-1	NA	TRBJ2-1	TRBD1	CASSFGTGGNNEQFF	TGCGCCAGCAGCTTCGGGACAGGGGGTAACAATGAGCAGTTCTTC
TRBV4-3	many	TRBJ2-4	NA	CASSQDRGLAKNIQYF	TGCGCCAGCAGCCAAGATCGGGGACTAGCCAAAAACATTCAGTACTTC
TRBV12-3/TRBV12-4	few	TRBJ2-2	NA	CASSSRTAGELFF	TGTGCCAGCAGTTCCCGTACGGCCGGGGAGCTGTTTTTT
TRBV19	few	TRBJ1-5	NA	CASSFSRIDQPQHF	TGTGCCAGTAGTTTTTCACGGATTGATCAGCCCCAGCATTTT
TRBV25-1	NA	TRBJ1-6	NA	CASGEHSPLHF	TGTGCCAGTGGAGAACATTCACCCCTCCACTTT
TRBV5-1	NA	TRBJ2-7	TRBD1	CASSSGTGSYEQYF	TGCGCCAGCAGCTCGGGGACAGGCTCCTACGAGCAGTACTTC
TRBV6-6	few	TRBJ2-1	NA	CASSITSFSYNEQFF	TGTGCCAGCAGTATAACTAGCTTCTCGTACAATGAGCAGTTCTTC
TRBV4-1	few	TRBJ2-1	NA	CASSQDKGLRFF	TGCGCCAGCAGCCAAGATAAAGGGTTACGATTCTTC
TRBV20-1	NA	TRBJ2-3	NA	CSARGVLPSIRVTDTQYF	TGCAGTGCTAGAGGTGTTCTTCCTAGCATTCGGGTCACAGATACGCAGTATTTT
TRBV29-1	medium-sized	TRBJ1-1	NA	CSVEIGMENTEAFF	TGCAGCGTTGAGATAGGGATGGAGAACACTGAAGCTTTCTTT
TRBV7-3	NA	TRBJ2-1	NA	CASSSGPNNEQFF	TGTGCCAGCAGCTCCGGACCCAACAATGAGCAGTTCTTC
TRBV7-3	NA	TRBJ2-3	NA	CASSFGWAEATDTQYF	TGTGCCAGCAGCTTTGGGTGGGCAGAGGCCACAGATACGCAGTATTTT
TRBV10-3	many	TRBJ2-3	TRBD2	CAISESGGGTSTDTQYF	TGTGCCATCAGTGAGAGTGGCGGGGGGACTAGCACAGATACGCAGTATTTT
TRBV6-5	few	TRBJ2-5	NA	CASSYGSGQETQYF	TGTGCCAGCAGTTATGGTAGCGGCCAAGAGACCCAGTACTTC
TRBV18	few	TRBJ2-7	TRBD1	CASSQRGQGASEQYF	TGTGCCAGCTCACAAAGGGGACAGGGGGCAAGCGAGCAGTACTTC
TRBV4-3	few	TRBJ1-5	NA	CASSQDWGGGQPQHF	TGCGCCAGCAGCCAAGATTGGGGGGGCGGACAGCCCCAGCATTTT
TRBV19	few	TRBJ2-7	NA	CASSMQLRYEQYF	TGTGCCAGTAGTATGCAGCTTCGCTACGAGCAGTACTTC
TRBV5-1	few	TRBJ1-2	NA	CASSSMQSGYGYTF	TGCGCCAGCAGCTCCATGCAAAGTGGCTATGGCTACACCTTC
TRBV27	NA	TRBJ2-2	TRBD1	CASSLGQGVAGELFF	TGTGCCAGCAGTTTAGGACAGGGGGTCGCCGGGGAGCTGTTTTTT
TRBV12-5	NA	TRBJ2-1	NA	CASGLSQGRYYEQFF	TGTGCTAGTGGTTTGTCACAGGGGAGGTACTATGAGCAGTTCTTC
TRBV14	few	TRBJ2-1	NA	CASSQTGAGWEQFF	TGTGCCAGCAGCCAAACCGGGGCGGGGTGGGAGCAGTTCTTC
TRBV29-1	NA	TRBJ2-3	TRBD1	CSVGTGPTDTQYF	TGCAGCGTCGGGACAGGGCCCACAGATACGCAGTATTTT
TRBV29-1	few	TRBJ2-1	NA	CSVTSVDQYYNEQFF	TGCAGCGTAACCTCGGTTGACCAATACTACAATGAGCAGTTCTTC
TRBV21-1	NA	TRBJ2-3	NA	CASSRSRPDPSTDTQYF	TGTGCCAGCAGCAGAAGCCGGCCAGACCCTAGCACAGATACGCAGTATTTT
TRBV11-2	NA	TRBJ2-1	NA	CASSLRGGPPSGSYNEQFF	TGTGCCAGCAGCTTAAGGGGGGGGCCTCCTTCCGGCTCCTACAATGAGCAGTTCTTC
TRBV15	NA	TRBJ2-3	TRBD2	CATSGFAGTSDLPYTQYF	TGTGCCACCAGCGGATTTGCCGGGACTAGCGATCTACCATATACGCAGTATTTT
TRBV4-3	few	TRBJ1-2	TRBD1	CASSQRTGVLYGYTF	TGCGCCAGCAGCCAAAGGACAGGGGTCCTCTATGGCTACACCTTC
TRBV5-4	few	TRBJ1-1	NA	CASSLGGVEAFF	TGTGCCAGCAGCTTGGGGGGGGTTGAAGCTTTCTTT
TRBV6-1	NA	TRBJ2-1	NA	CASVPWGFAADEQFF	TGTGCCAGCGTCCCCTGGGGTTTTGCGGCCGATGAGCAGTTCTTC
TRBV20-1	few	TRBJ2-5	TRBD2	CSARDGASGGGETQYF	TGCAGTGCTAGAGATGGGGCTAGCGGGGGGGGAGAGACCCAGTACTTC
TRBV5-1	many	TRBJ2-3	TRBD1	CASGGDRDSTDTQYF	TGCGCCAGCGGGGGGGACAGGGACAGCACAGATACGCAGTATTTT
TRBV9	NA	TRBJ1-1	NA	CASSVAVPGPNTEAFF	TGTGCCAGCAGCGTAGCTGTTCCAGGCCCAAACACTGAAGCTTTCTTT
TRBV4-3	many	TRBJ1-1	NA	CASSQSLEGPSEAFF	TGCGCCAGCAGCCAGAGCCTCGAGGGGCCGTCCGAAGCTTTCTTT
TRBV13	NA	TRBJ2-2	NA	CASSSRGGSNTGELFF	TGTGCCAGCAGCTCCCGTGGGGGGTCGAACACCGGGGAGCTGTTTTTT
TRBV5-1	few	TRBJ2-3	NA	CASSPKGRQGLTDTQYF	TGCGCCAGCAGCCCCAAAGGTCGGCAGGGCTTGACAGATACGCAGTATTTT
TRBV3-1	NA	TRBJ2-3	TRBD2	CASSQDASGTQYF	TGTGCCAGCAGCCAAGATGCTAGCGGCACGCAGTATTTT